This T cell receptor beta chain was recorded in a study of T cell responses to AZD1222 COVID-19 vaccine. Study-wide context: Combined were second doses at about 4 or about 12 weeks. General study results and limits: White British donors predominated, females outnumbered males, and clonal diversity was possibly underestimated. Baseline testing showed seropositivity in only 5 or 6 AZD1222 recipients.

Data came from immunoSEQ multiplex PCR; TCRdb stores just in-frame clones and leaves some out. Among some 130,000 clones, 80% to 90% were seen once, and the ten largest hold 1.6%. Notes on this clone: Its specificity is not known.

This material consisted of peripheral blood, taken on day 0 of AZD1222 vaccination. This clonotype was obtained from an adult in good health.

CDR3 nucleotides: TGTGCCAGCAGCCAAGAGGTACGGGCCACTGAAGCTTTCTTT. Amino acid sequence: CASSQEVRATEAFF. The chain uses TRBV4-2 and TRBJ1-1; D call uncertain. The CDR3 spans 14 residues. The germline V gene encodes CDR1 LGHNA and CDR2 YNFKEQ. V was cut by 0 bases and J by 4 bases, with 9 bases left in between.